The 31 T cell receptor beta chains below all came from one sample that was sequenced in a study of long-term antiretroviral therapy in people with HIV. It was version v3.0 of the immunoSEQ assay that was run at survey level. TCRdb keeps only in-frame clones here, not all; method: immunoSEQ multiplex PCR. The sample holds 25,000 to 35,000 clones; 95% are singletons and the top ten take about 3.1%. Here the sequenced sample was unsorted PBMCs, taken 5.3 years after starting antiretroviral therapy. These receptors were taken from a man aged 45 to 65 with HIV.

The J gene is TRBJ2-2, the V gene TRBV7-8; tentatively, D is TRBD1 (6 bases). Between the trimmed V and J ends, which lost 5 bases and 9 bases, there was a span of 10 bases. The germline CDR1 and CDR2 sequences are SGHVS and FQNEAQ. This CDR3 is built from 12 residues. The CDR3 region has the DNA TGTGCCAGCAGCAAACAGGGCCGGGAGCTGTTTTTT. Amino acid sequence: CASSKQGRELFF.

The rearrangement links TRBV30 to TRBJ1-1, with no clear D. In germline, CDR1 is GTSNPN, CDR2 SVGIG (reference sequence). The CDR3 spans 12 residues. The germline V and J ends were trimmed by 0 bases and 0 bases, with 2 bases remaining between them. The CDR3 DNA sequence: TGTGCCTGGAGTGTACTGAACACTGAAGCTTTCTTT. Translated: CAWSVLNTEAFF.

Relative to its sample, this clone is medium-sized. Other DNA sequences in this sample translate to the same CDR3. The rearrangement uses TRBV9 and TRBJ2-3; 9 bases are shared with TRBD2. The CDR3 has 14 residues. In germline, CDR1 is SGDLS, CDR2 YYNGEE. The junction had 1 base not matched to a gene; V was cut back by 0 bases and J by 5 bases. The CDR3 DNA reads as TGTGCCAGCAGCGTAGTTAGCGGGGGAGATACGCAGTATTTT. Amino acids: CASSVVSGGDTQYF.

The J gene is TRBJ1-1, the V gene TRBV7-2; possible D gene TRBD1, 6 bases. The CDR3 covers 15 residues. V was cut by 1 base and J by 2 bases, with 11 bases left in between. CDR1 and CDR2 (germline): SGHTA, FQGNSA. The CDR3 nucleotides are TGTGCCAGCAGCTTAGGGGGGCTAGTTAACACTGAAGCTTTCTTT. It translates to CASSLGGLVNTEAFF.

This clone has a single count. The V and J genes are TRBV18 and TRBJ2-7; no firm D call. Between the trimmed V and J ends, which lost 0 bases and 4 bases, there was a span of 7 bases. Germline V gene lookup returns CDR1 KGHSH and CDR2 LQKENI. This CDR3 comprises 13 residues. CDR3 DNA sequence: TGTGCCAGCTCACCACCTTCTAAGTACGAGCAGTACTTC. Encoded protein: CASSPPSKYEQYF.

This clone has just one count. The V and J genes are TRBV28 and TRBJ1-1; TRBD1 is a possible D gene (5 bases). CDR1 and CDR2 from the germline V gene are MDHEN and SYDVKM. Trimming took 10 bases from V and 5 from J, leaving 17 bases between them. CDR3 length equals 13 residues. The CDR3 loop is CAISGAGWTEAFF. Here the CDR3 DNA reads TGTGCCATCTCTGGGGCGGGATGGACTGAAGCTTTCTTT.

The V gene is TRBV9, the J gene TRBJ2-2, with D perhaps matching TRBD2 (6 bases). Trimming took off 5 bases at V and 1 base at J, with 12 bases between the two ends. Germline V gene data show CDR1 as SGDLS and CDR2 as YYNGEE. This CDR3 has 15 amino acids. The CDR3 region is CASSPGLMNTGELFF. The CDR3 DNA is TGTGCCAGCAGTCCGGGACTGATGAACACCGGGGAGCTGTTTTTT.

The chain is built from TRBV6-5 and TRBJ1-5, with a weak D call TRBD1 (6 bases). CDR1 MNHEY and CDR2 SVGAGI come from the germline V gene. This CDR3 comprises 11 residues. V dropped 10 bases and J dropped 4 bases, with 8 bases sitting between them. CDR3 sequence: CATGVNQPQHF. The CDR3 DNA is TGTGCCACAGGGGTAAATCAGCCCCAGCATTTT.

The rearrangement joins TRBV15 to TRBJ2-7; possible D gene TRBD1, 5 bases. The CDR3 spans 13 residues. The V end was cut by 6 bases, the J end by 4 bases, with 13 bases between. Germline CDR1 LNHNV, CDR2 YYDKDF (reference sequence). This CDR3 is CATRQIPGYEQYF. CDR3 nucleotides: TGTGCCACCAGACAGATCCCAGGGTACGAGCAGTACTTC.

The chain carries TRBV30 and TRBJ1-6; D remains unclear. CDR3 length equals 15 residues. Trimming took 2 bases from V and 7 from J, leaving 15 bases between them. Germline assignment: CDR1 GTSNPN and CDR2 SVGIG (reference sequence). In DNA form, the CDR3 reads TGTGCCTGGAGTTATGAGTTGGAGCGGAATTCACCCCTCCACTTT. Its protein product is CAWSYELERNSPLHF.

This chain links TRBV5-4 with TRBJ1-2; 7 nucleotides line up with TRBD1. Germline CDR1 and CDR2: SGHNT and YYREEE (reference sequence). The CDR3 loop spans 15 amino acids. V trimming: 2 bases; J trimming: 2 bases; junction bases outside the gene matches: 6. The CDR3: CASSFGTTGNYGYTF. The DNA for the CDR3 is TGTGCCAGCAGCTTTGGAACGACAGGGAACTATGGCTACACCTTC.

This clone was seen just once. V and J are TRBV19 and TRBJ1-5, with TRBD1 as a possible D gene (5 bases). This CDR3 region has 15 residues. Deletions cut 1 base from V and 4 bases from J, with 11 bases between. The germline V gene has CDR1 LNHDA and CDR2 SQIVND (reference sequence). The CDR3 is CASSIGRVPNQPQHF. CDR3 coding DNA: TGTGCCAGTAGTATAGGCAGGGTACCGAATCAGCCCCAGCATTTT.

This rearrangement joins TRBV6-5 to TRBJ1-5; 9 bases fit TRBD1. The germline V gene encodes CDR1 MNHEY and CDR2 SVGAGI. V gave up 5 bases and J gave up 6 bases; unmatched junction bases: 8. The CDR3 extends over 15 amino acids. The CDR3 DNA follows: TGTGCCAGCAGTCCCGGGACAGGGAGTCGTCAGCCCCAGCATTTT. Encoded protein: CASSPGTGSRQPQHF.

The rearrangement uses TRBV6-6 and TRBJ1-1; TRBD1 matches at 7 bases. The junction had 7 bases not matched to a gene; V was cut back by 6 bases and J by 0 bases. Germline CDR1 reads MNHNY; CDR2 reads SVGAGI (reference sequence). This CDR3 has 15 amino acids. The CDR3 bases are TGTGCCAGCAGCCCCGGAGGGACAGTGAACACTGAAGCTTTCTTT. Translating gives CASSPGGTVNTEAFF.

The chain links TRBV4-1 to TRBJ2-2, with a weak D call TRBD1 (5 bases). This CDR3 has 16 amino acids. Trimming shortened V by 1 base and J by 2 bases, and 11 bases separated the two germline ends. The germline gives CDR1 MGHRA, CDR2 YSYEKL. The DNA for the CDR3 is TGCGCCAGCAGCCAAGCGGCAGGGTCTAACACCGGGGAGCTGTTTTTT. Amino acids: CASSQAAGSNTGELFF.

The CDR3 spells CASSLRQGGNEQYF. The DNA of the CDR3 is TGCGCCAGCAGCTTGAGGCAGGGGGGCAACGAGCAGTACTTC. The genes are TRBV5-1 and TRBJ2-7, with D tentatively TRBD1 (7 bases). This CDR3 has 14 amino acids. V lost 1 base to trimming and J lost 5 bases, with 13 bases between them. From germline, CDR1 is SGHRS and CDR2 YFSETQ. The variable domain in full, completed from reference TRBV5-1 and TRBJ2-7, reads KAGVTQTPRYLIKTRGQQVTLSCSPISGHRSVSWYQQTPGQGLQFLFEYFSETQRNKGNFPGRFSGRQFSNSRSEMNVSTLELGDSALYLCASSLRQGGNEQYFGPGTRLTVT.

This rearrangement joins TRBV6-1 to TRBJ1-2, with D tentatively TRBD1 (5 bases). CDR3 length equals 12 residues. CDR1 is MNHNS and CDR2 is SASEGT in the germline V gene. V lost 5 bases, J lost 6 bases, and 10 bases lay in between. As DNA, the CDR3 is TGTGCCAGCAGTCTGGGGCGGGATGGCTACACCTTC. This translates into CASSLGRDGYTF.

The chain joins TRBV2 to TRBJ2-7, with D tentatively TRBD2 (6 bases). CDR3 length: 14 amino acids. Per the germline V gene, CDR1 is SNHLY and CDR2 is FYNNEI. The V gene lost 4 bases and the J gene lost 5 bases, with 15 bases spanning the gap. CDR3 loop: CASSAVAGSDEQYF. The CDR3 DNA sequence: TGTGCCAGCAGTGCGGTGGCGGGGAGCGACGAGCAGTACTTC.

This chain links TRBV25-1 with TRBJ1-3, with D unresolved. The germline V gene encodes CDR1 MGHDK and CDR2 SYGVNS. V was shortened by 4 bases and J by 4 bases, with 14 bases between the two germline ends. The CDR3 covers 15 residues. CDR3 nucleotide sequence: TGTGCCAGCAGTGCCTTAAACGACGGGGGAAACACCATATATTTT. Its translation: CASSALNDGGNTIYF.

This clone was recorded only once. J is TRBJ2-1 and V is TRBV7-9; the D gene is possibly TRBD2 (7 bases). The CDR3 spans 15 residues. Trimming pared 3 bases from V and 0 bases from J, leaving 9 bases between. Germline CDR1 reads SEHNR; CDR2 reads FQNEAQ (reference sequence). CDR3 DNA sequence: TGTGCCAGCAGCTTTAGGGGGGGCTCCTACAATGAGCAGTTCTTC. Protein sequence: CASSFRGGSYNEQFF.

This chain joins TRBV7-2 and TRBJ2-7; D is unresolved. The V and J ends lost 4 bases and 3 bases respectively, with 10 bases between them. Germline CDR1 reads SGHTA; CDR2 reads FQGNSA. This CDR3 region has 13 residues. The CDR3 DNA reads as TGTGCCAGCAGCTCCGACGACATCTACGAGCAGTACTTC. It is translated as CASSSDDIYEQYF.

The chain carries TRBV6-5 and TRBJ1-2; D is unresolved. The CDR3 runs 13 residues. Germline CDR1 MNHEY, CDR2 SVGAGI. Trimming shortened V by 5 bases and J by 2 bases, and 9 bases separated the two germline ends. The chain's CDR3 is CASSLTDNYGYTF. The CDR3 nucleotides are TGTGCCAGCAGTCTCACCGACAACTATGGCTACACCTTC.

The chain has TRBV5-6 and TRBJ1-5; D is undetermined. Trimming pared 1 base from V and 1 base from J, leaving 9 bases between. Germline CDR1 and CDR2: SGHDT and YYEEEE. The CDR3 length is 15 residues. The CDR3 sequence: CASSLTGRSNQPQHF. Written as DNA, the CDR3 is TGTGCCAGCAGCTTGACGGGAAGGAGCAATCAGCCCCAGCATTTT.

This sequence joins TRBV30 and TRBJ2-7, with D unresolved. The ends were cut back, 2 bases at V and 2 bases at J, with 13 bases in the middle. The CDR3 is 14 amino acids. In germline, CDR1 is GTSNPN, CDR2 SVGIG (reference sequence). As DNA, the CDR3 is TGTGCCTGGAGTATTGGAGTGAATCCCTACGAGCAGTACTTC. Its translation is CAWSIGVNPYEQYF.

V and J are TRBV5-1 and TRBJ1-6; 10 nucleotides agree with TRBD1. The V segment lost 4 bases and the J segment 10 bases; nucleotides outside the gene matches: 8. There are 15 residues in the CDR3. The germline CDR1 and CDR2 sequences are SGHRS and YFSETQ. Written as DNA, the CDR3 is TGCGCCAGCAGCGTATACGGGACAGGGGAATCACCCCTCCACTTT. Protein product: CASSVYGTGESPLHF.

The chain joins TRBV19 to TRBJ2-3; 12 bases are shared with TRBD2. The CDR3 is 16 amino acids. J gave up 1 base and V 1 base, and 0 bases lay outside the gene matches. CDR1 is LNHDA and CDR2 is SQIVND in the germline V gene (reference sequence). The CDR3 here is CASSIGLAGGTDTQYF. The CDR3 DNA is TGTGCCAGTAGTATAGGACTAGCGGGGGGCACAGATACGCAGTATTTT.

This chain links TRBV7-9 with TRBJ2-5; D is uncertain. Trimming took 1 base from V and 5 from J, leaving 11 bases between them. Germline-derived CDR1 and CDR2 are SEHNR and FQNEAQ (reference sequence). This CDR3 has 14 residues. This CDR3 reads CASSLVSVVETQYF. The CDR3 DNA reads as TGTGCCAGCAGCTTAGTTAGTGTTGTGGAGACCCAGTACTTC.

The chain has TRBV30 and TRBJ1-1; 8 bases match TRBD1. CDR1 and CDR2 (germline): GTSNPN, SVGIG (reference sequence). The CDR3 extends over 13 amino acids. The trim removed 1 base at V and 7 bases at J, leaving 5 bases unmatched. The CDR3 loop is CAWSGTGRGEAFF. The CDR3 coding sequence is TGTGCCTGGAGTGGGACAGGGCGGGGTGAAGCTTTCTTT.

This clone was counted only a few times. The V call is TRBV5-1, the J call TRBJ2-6; D unclear. Germline loops: CDR1 SGHRS, CDR2 YFSETQ. Trimming took off 5 bases at V and 0 bases at J, with 6 bases between the two ends. This CDR3 region has 14 residues. CDR3 in amino acids: CASRQSSGANVLTF. In DNA form, the CDR3 reads TGCGCCAGCAGGCAGAGCTCTGGGGCCAACGTCCTGACTTTC.

The V and J genes are TRBV6-6 and TRBJ2-1; D is unresolved. CDR1 and CDR2 from the germline V gene are MNHNY and SVGAGI (reference sequence). With 7 bases removed from V and 10 bases from J, the gap between germline ends came to 17 bases. The CDR3 length is 13 residues. The CDR3: CASTPVGGGEQFF. CDR3 coding DNA: TGTGCCAGCACCCCGGTAGGCGGTGGCGAGCAGTTCTTC.

This chain uses TRBV5-4 with TRBJ1-1; D is possibly TRBD1 (5 bases). Germline V CDR1 and CDR2: SGHNT, YYREEE (reference sequence). There are 12 residues in the CDR3. V was trimmed by 3 bases and J by 7 bases, leaving 10 bases between them. CDR3 sequence (DNA): TGTGCCAGCAGCTCCGTTAGGGGTGAAGCTTTCTTT. This sequence encodes CASSSVRGEAFF. Drawing the rest from reference TRBV5-4 and TRBJ1-1, the complete variable domain is ETGVTQSPTHLIKTRGQQVTLRCSSQSGHNTVSWYQQALGQGPQFIFQYYREEENGRGNFPPRFSGLQFPNYSSELNVNALELDDSALYLCASSSVRGEAFFGQGTRLTVV.